These 9 T cell receptor beta chains came from one sample sequenced in a study of T cells in Graves' hyperthyroidism and ophthalmopathy. Template material for amplifying TCR beta CDR3 regions consisted of RNA transcripts. The study used the HTBI primer set for a first-round RT-PCR of the TCR CDR3. TCRdb itself ran the multiplex PCR reads through MiXCR, one entry per CDR3 protein. The repertoire has hundreds of thousands of distinct CDR3 sequences, just over 35% of them found once; the top ten carry approximately 31%. The specimen was blood. The receptors come from a woman between 40 and 55 years old with Graves' hyperthyroidism.

This clonotype was observed at least ten times. The genes are TRBV10-3 and TRBJ1-3; D gene ambiguous. CDR1 is ENHRY, CDR2 SYGVKD, per germline. The CDR3 loop spans 17 amino acids. With 0 bases removed from V and 2 bases from J, the gap between germline ends came to 14 bases. The CDR3, as DNA: TGTGCCATCAGTGAGTCGGCAACCTTAGGAACTGGAAACACCATATATTTT. It encodes CAISESATLGTGNTIYF.

The genes are TRBV5-4 and TRBJ1-1; no clear D. The germline V gene encodes CDR1 SGHNT and CDR2 YYREEE (reference sequence). V lost 4 bases, J lost 0 bases, and 19 bases lay in between. The length of the CDR3 is 17 residues. The chain's CDR3 is CASSRGRIQHMNTEAFF. CDR3 coding DNA: TGTGCCAGCAGCCGTGGACGGATCCAACATATGAACACTGAAGCTTTCTTT. Drawing the rest from reference TRBV5-4 and TRBJ1-1, the complete variable domain is ETGVTQSPTHLIKTRGQQVTLRCSSQSGHNTVSWYQQALGQGPQFIFQYYREEENGRGNFPPRFSGLQFPNYSSELNVNALELDDSALYLCASSRGRIQHMNTEAFFGQGTRLTVV.

This clonotype was counted a few times. The CDR3 DNA follows: TGTGCCAGCAGCTTAGGGGAAGCGGGAGGGCCCTACGAGCAGTACTTC. It is translated as CASSLGEAGGPYEQYF. The chain is built from TRBV7-2 and TRBJ2-7; 10 nucleotides match TRBD2. Losses at the gene ends were 1 base for V and 2 bases for J; bases not matched to a gene: 5. Germline lookup yields CDR1 SGHTA and CDR2 FQGNSA. CDR3 length: 16 amino acids.

This clonotype was observed at least ten times. The chain is built from TRBV20-1 and TRBJ1-1; D uncertain. Germline V CDR1 and CDR2: DFQATT, SNEGSKA (reference sequence). V was trimmed by 7 bases and J by 6 bases, leaving 15 bases between them. The CDR3 spans 12 residues. DNA of the CDR3: TGCAGTGGTATAGGGAATAGGCCTGAAGCTTTCTTT. Translating it yields CSGIGNRPEAFF.

A few counts support this clonotype. CDR3 amino acids: CASSTGDGAGPYGYTF. The CDR3 nucleotides read TGCGCCAGCAGCACGGGGGACGGGGCGGGTCCATATGGCTACACCTTC. The rearrangement links TRBV4-3 to TRBJ1-2, with a weak D call TRBD1 (5 bases). The CDR3 has 16 amino acids. Germline V gives CDR1 LGHNA, CDR2 YSLEER. V was clipped by 5 bases and J by 5 bases, with 21 bases between them.

This clonotype was picked up many times. This chain joins TRBV20-1 and TRBJ2-5; possible D gene TRBD1, 5 bases. Trimming left V 1 base short and J 7 bases short, with 13 bases between. Germline lookup yields CDR1 DFQATT and CDR2 SNEGSKA (reference sequence). The CDR3 runs to 13 residues. The CDR3 loop reads CSARAWGLVTQYF. CDR3 bases: TGCAGTGCTAGAGCTTGGGGCTTGGTGACCCAGTACTTC.

This clonotype has at least ten counts. This rearrangement joins TRBV7-2 to TRBJ2-5; 10 bases fit TRBD1. The CDR3 contains 15 residues. Germline CDR1 is SGHTA and CDR2 is FQGNSA. V shed 6 bases, J shed 4 bases, and the junction held 8 bases outside the gene matches. CDR3 amino acids: CASSDRDRGLETQYF. CDR3 nucleotides: TGTGCCAGCAGTGACCGGGACAGGGGTTTAGAGACCCAGTACTTC.

Many counts were recorded for this clonotype. This sequence joins TRBV7-2 and TRBJ1-5, with D perhaps TRBD1 (5 bases). The V and J ends lost 5 bases and 2 bases respectively, with 16 bases between them. CDR1 is SGHTA and CDR2 is FQGNSA in the germline V gene. The CDR3 has 16 residues. CDR3 in amino acids: CASSLRGSVGNQPQHF. CDR3 nucleotides: TGTGCCAGCAGCCTAAGGGGAAGTGTTGGCAATCAGCCCCAGCATTTT.

This clonotype was found a few times. This chain links TRBV28 with TRBJ1-2; D unresolved. The CDR3 is made up of 10 amino acids. The ends were cut back, 4 bases at V and 7 bases at J, with 4 bases in the middle. Germline-derived CDR1 and CDR2 are MDHEN and SYDVKM. The CDR3 DNA reads TGTGCCAGCAGTTACGGTGGCTACACCTTC. Translation gives CASSYGGYTF.